This T cell receptor (beta chain) was sequenced in a study of identical twins. Study-level results: Sequences that were out-of-frame, alpha and twin-shared displayed an excess of low generation probability. Abundant beta clonotypes from cord blood bore fewer insertions; memory repertoires lacked this pattern.

MiXCR was run by TCRdb on the 5' RACE reads, yielding one entry per CDR3 protein. The profile shows under 250,000 distinct CDR3 sequences, more than 9.5% of them singletons. This CDR3 is 16 amino acids long. In germline, CDR1 is LGHDT, CDR2 YNNKEL (reference sequence). The V and J ends lost 4 bases and 2 bases respectively, with 12 bases between them. Only a few counts were recorded for this clonotype. Its antigen is undetermined. This same sample was also taken into another study, of yellow fever vaccine responses in identical twins.

The origin of this receptor is a woman under 30 in good health. The sample was memory (CD45RO+) T cells sorted from blood. The chain couples TRBV3-1 to TRBJ2-6; no clear D gene. The CDR3 protein is CASSRRPGPGANVLTF. CDR3 nucleotides: TGTGCCAGCAGCCGCCGCCCGGGCCCTGGGGCCAACGTCCTGACTTTC.